The next 17 T cell receptor beta chains were all read from a single sample in a study of cytomegalovirus exposure and HLA in healthy donors. The study ran its PCR with 60 Vbeta and 13 Jbeta primers. The data were produced by immunoSEQ multiplex PCR, yet TCRdb's version contains in-frame clones alone and is incomplete. The sample has 150,000 to 200,000 clones; 70% to 90% are singletons. Source material: PBMCs. These receptors originate from a man aged 18 to 30 in good health and CMV-seropositive.

This chain uses TRBV9 with TRBJ1-3; TRBD1 matches 9 bases. V lost 0 bases and J lost 0; bases outside the gene matches: 1. This CDR3 is 16 amino acids long. The V gene's germline CDR1 is SGDLS and CDR2 YYNGEE. DNA for the CDR3: TGTGCCAGCAGCGTAGGGACAGGGGACTCTGGAAACACCATATATTTT. Translated: CASSVGTGDSGNTIYF.

The chain uses TRBV5-1 and TRBJ2-1; TRBD1 matches at 10 bases. Germline assignment: CDR1 SGHRS and CDR2 YFSETQ. V lost 6 bases to trimming and J lost 7 bases; unmatched junction nucleotides: 7. The CDR3 contains 14 residues. The CDR3 DNA reads TGCGCCAGCACATTAGGGACAGGGGCGAATGAGCAGTTCTTC. Its translation: CASTLGTGANEQFF.

This chain joins TRBV7-9 and TRBJ2-3, with D possibly TRBD2 on 5 matching bases. V lost 5 bases and J lost 5, with 17 bases in between. The V gene's germline CDR1 is SEHNR and CDR2 FQNEAQ (reference sequence). This CDR3 spans 15 amino acids. The CDR3 DNA is TGTGCCAGCAGCGTATTACTAGTGACCGTAGATACGCAGTATTTT. It specifies CASSVLLVTVDTQYF.

This chain connects TRBV5-1 to TRBJ2-2, with 10 bases that match TRBD1. V was clipped by 4 bases and J by 1 base; unmatched bases: 4. Per the germline V gene, CDR1 is SGHRS and CDR2 is YFSETQ. The CDR3 totals 16 residues. The CDR3 bases are TGCGCCAGCAGCAAAGGGACAGGGGAGAACACCGGGGAGCTGTTTTTT. This encodes CASSKGTGENTGELFF.

This chain links TRBV7-8 with TRBJ2-5; 9 positions match TRBD1. The CDR3 is 15 residues long. Germline CDR1 and CDR2: SGHVS and FQNEAQ. V lost 5 bases and J lost 3; bases outside the gene matches: 7. The CDR3 region is CASSHPWTGEETQYF. The CDR3 nucleotides are TGTGCCAGCAGCCACCCCTGGACAGGGGAAGAGACCCAGTACTTC. The entire variable domain, with the rest obtained from reference TRBV7-8 and TRBJ2-5, is as follows: GAGVSQSPRYKVAKRGQDVALRCDPISGHVSLFWYQQALGQGPEFLTYFQNEAQLDKSGLPSDRFFAERPEGSVSTLKIQRTQQEDSAVYLCASSHPWTGEETQYFGPGTRLLVL.

The gene calls are TRBV5-4 and TRBJ2-6, with a tentative D call TRBD2 (6 bases). Trimming removed 2 bases from V and 0 bases from J, with 15 bases in between. The CDR3 loop spans 18 amino acids. Germline values: CDR1 SGHNT, CDR2 YYREEE (reference sequence). The CDR3 here is CASSLPGLQSSGANVLTF. CDR3 nucleotide sequence: TGTGCCAGCAGCTTACCGGGACTTCAGAGCTCTGGGGCCAACGTCCTGACTTTC.

The CDR3 spells CASAGSSYNEQFF. CDR3 nucleotides: TGTGCTAGTGCCGGTAGCAGCTACAATGAGCAGTTCTTC. V usage is TRBV12-5 and J usage is TRBJ2-1; no definite D call. Trimming removed 7 bases at V and 3 bases at J, with 10 bases between. The CDR3 is made up of 13 amino acids. The germline CDR1 and CDR2 sequences are LGHNT and FRNRAP.

J is TRBJ1-1 and V is TRBV19, with D hard to call. The CDR3 runs 13 residues. Germline CDR1 reads LNHDA; CDR2 reads SQIVND (reference sequence). V was trimmed by 3 bases and J by 7 bases, leaving 12 bases between them. Here the CDR3 reads CASSIKGSIEAFF. The CDR3 DNA follows: TGTGCCAGTAGTATTAAAGGGAGCATTGAAGCTTTCTTT. The variable domain in full, completed from reference TRBV19 and TRBJ1-1, reads DGGITQSPKYLFRKEGQNVTLSCEQNLNHDAMYWYRQDPGQGLRLIYYSQIVNDFQKGDIAEGYSVSREKKESFPLTVTSAQKNPTAFYLCASSIKGSIEAFFGQGTRLTVV.

This chain links TRBV4-2 with TRBJ1-3; D is possibly TRBD1 (6 bases). The length of the CDR3 is 17 residues. The V and J ends lost 4 bases and 0 bases respectively, with 16 bases between them. In germline, CDR1 is LGHNA, CDR2 YNFKEQ. The CDR3 loop is CASSPLGGAPSGNTIYF. The DNA of the CDR3 is TGTGCCAGCAGCCCTCTTGGGGGGGCTCCCTCTGGAAACACCATATATTTT.

The chain couples TRBV18 to TRBJ2-5, with D perhaps matching TRBD2 (6 bases). The tail of the sequence fits TRBJ2-7 better, so the J call may be wrong. The CDR3 is 14 amino acids. The germline CDR1 and CDR2 sequences are KGHSH and LQKENI. The CDR3 sequence: CASSQMRGADEQYF. The CDR3 coding sequence is TGTGCCAGCTCACAGATGCGGGGAGCGGACGAGCAGTACTTC.

The chain is built from TRBV5-6 and TRBJ1-6; TRBD1 matches 9 bases. With V trimmed by 3 bases and J by 7 bases, 5 bases remained unmatched. Germline CDR1 is SGHDT and CDR2 is YYEEEE. CDR3 length: 15 residues. Written as DNA, the CDR3 is TGTGCCAGCAGCTCCGGGACAGGGCTAAATTCACCCCTCCACTTT. This translates into CASSSGTGLNSPLHF.

V and J are TRBV6-5 and TRBJ2-1; weak D call: TRBD1 (8 bases). CDR1 is MNHEY and CDR2 is SVGAGI in the germline V gene. V dropped 7 bases and J dropped 6 bases, with 13 bases sitting between them. CDR3 length equals 13 residues. The CDR3 DNA is TGTGCCAGCACGAACAGGGGGGGCAATGAGCAGTTCTTC. Translating gives CASTNRGGNEQFF.

CDR3 in amino acids: CASTPSGGPLGEQYF. DNA for the CDR3: TGTGCCAGCACCCCCAGTGGGGGCCCGCTGGGAGAGCAGTACTTC. This rearrangement joins TRBV7-9 to TRBJ2-7; possible D gene TRBD1, 6 bases. The germline V and J ends were trimmed by 7 bases and 7 bases, with 23 bases remaining between them. The CDR3 consists of 15 residues. Germline V gives CDR1 SEHNR, CDR2 FQNEAQ (reference sequence).

This clone was recorded a few times. The V gene is TRBV4-3, the J gene TRBJ2-2; no reliable D call. Between the trimmed V and J ends, which lost 2 bases and 0 bases, there was a span of 7 bases. The CDR3 is made up of 15 amino acids. Per the germline V gene, CDR1 is LGHNA and CDR2 is YSLEER. The CDR3 here is CASSQMRANTGELFF. As DNA, the CDR3 is TGCGCCAGCAGCCAAATGCGAGCGAACACCGGGGAGCTGTTTTTT.

The CDR3 protein is CASSLGGTGGAYGYTF. CDR3 nucleotides: TGTGCCAGCAGCTTGGGCGGGACAGGGGGCGCCTATGGCTACACCTTC. The chain combines TRBV5-4 with TRBJ1-2; 12 nucleotides agree with TRBD1. Losses at the gene ends were 0 bases for V and 4 bases for J; bases not matched to a gene: 4. Germline V gene lookup returns CDR1 SGHNT and CDR2 YYREEE (reference sequence). The CDR3 loop spans 16 amino acids.

The chain is built from TRBV6-4 and TRBJ1-2; D is uncertain. Trimming stripped 2 bases from V and 10 bases from J, with 11 bases between. The CDR3 spans 12 residues. From germline, CDR1 is MRHNA and CDR2 SNTAGT. The CDR3 region is CASSDVGRIYTF. As DNA, the CDR3 is TGTGCCAGCAGTGACGTAGGCAGGATCTACACCTTC.

J is TRBJ1-1 and V is TRBV30, with 8 bases that match TRBD1. The V gene end was trimmed by 2 bases and the J gene end by 4 bases; junction bases not matched to a gene: 9. Looked up from germline, CDR1 is GTSNPN and CDR2 is SVGIG (reference sequence). There are 15 residues in the CDR3. CDR3 protein: CAWSLGQGRITEAFF. The CDR3 DNA reads TGTGCCTGGAGTCTCGGACAGGGAAGAATCACTGAAGCTTTCTTT. Filled out from reference TRBV30 and TRBJ1-1, the complete variable domain reads SQTIHQWPATLVQPVGSPLSLECTVEGTSNPNLYWYRQAAGRGLQLLFYSVGIGQISSEVPQNLSASRPQDRQFILSSKKLLLSDSGFYLCAWSLGQGRITEAFFGQGTRLTVV.